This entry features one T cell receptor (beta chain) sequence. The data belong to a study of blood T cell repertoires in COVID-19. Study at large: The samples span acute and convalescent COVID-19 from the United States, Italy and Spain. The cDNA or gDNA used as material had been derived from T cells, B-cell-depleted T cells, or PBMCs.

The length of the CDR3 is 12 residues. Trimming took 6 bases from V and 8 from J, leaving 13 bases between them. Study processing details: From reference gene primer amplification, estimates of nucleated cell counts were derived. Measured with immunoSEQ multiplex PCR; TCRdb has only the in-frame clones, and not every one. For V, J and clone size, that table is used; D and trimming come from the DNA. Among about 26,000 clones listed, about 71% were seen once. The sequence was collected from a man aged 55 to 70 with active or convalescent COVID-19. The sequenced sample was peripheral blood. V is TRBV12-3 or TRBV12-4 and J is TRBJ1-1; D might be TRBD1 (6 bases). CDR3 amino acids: CASRTNDREAFF. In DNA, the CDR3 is TGTGCCAGCAGAACGAACGACAGGGAAGCTTTCTTT.